This TCR beta chain appears in the sequencing data of a study of T cell changes during pregnancy in multiple sclerosis. Germline V lookup: CDR1 SNHLY, CDR2 FYNNEI. Trimming stripped 7 bases from V and 3 bases from J, with 16 bases between. The CDR3 totals 14 residues. Profiled with immunoSEQ multiplex PCR; TCRdb holds only in-frame clones, not every one. The table has under 55,000 clones, around 94% seen once. The chain combines TRBV2 with TRBJ2-7; D is uncertain. Sequences were derived from CD4+ T cells from peripheral blood mononuclear cells, sampled in the third trimester of pregnancy. The clonotype comes from a female donor with multiple sclerosis, enrolled in a pregnancy study. This chain's CDR3 is CASKKDMPLYEQYF. In DNA, the CDR3 is TGTGCCAGCAAGAAAGACATGCCCCTCTACGAGCAGTACTTC.